This record concerns one T cell receptor (beta chain) sequence. Antigen unknown. The data stem from a study of early T cells in non-severe SARS-CoV-2 infection. Study context: Sequencing used unsorted whole-blood bulk RNA, so chains lack pairing.

General study points: The study's VDJdb matching favored anti-spike CD8 responses and missed private and CD4 specificities.

Attached unique molecular identifiers marked individual cDNA molecules. TCRdb itself ran the 5' RACE reads through MiXCR, one entry per CDR3 protein. The data show 48,000 or so distinct CDR3 sequences, with roughly 6.2% seen just once and under 8% held by the top ten. The germline gives CDR1 ENHRY, CDR2 SYGVKD. Unmatched junction bases numbered 4, after V lost 10 bases and J lost 2 bases. CDR3 length equals 12 residues. The sequences come from whole blood, collected at baseline. The sequence came from an adult who was a healthcare worker with PCR-confirmed SARS-CoV-2 infection or an uninfected control (not recorded which). The chain recombines TRBV10-3 with TRBJ2-5; 7 bases align to TRBD1. CDR3 nucleotides: TGTGCCACAGGGGGTCGTCAAGAGACCCAGTACTTC. Its protein is CATGGRQETQYF.